The clone carrying this T cell receptor beta chain was seen repeatedly, ten times or more. V gave up 6 bases and J gave up 5 bases; unmatched junction bases: 9. The CDR3 totals 14 residues. The data belong to a study of early T cells in non-severe SARS-CoV-2 infection. TCRdb ran MiXCR on the 5' RACE reads and lists one entry per CDR3 protein. Here the sample spans some 30,000 distinct CDR3 sequences, around 5% being singletons. Sequencing used whole blood. This receptor was identified in an adult who was a healthcare worker with PCR-confirmed SARS-CoV-2 infection or an uninfected control (not recorded which). This rearrangement joins TRBV12-3 or TRBV12-4 to TRBJ2-5; 7 nucleotides match TRBD1. CDR3 amino acids: CASSLYRGLETQYF. CDR3 nucleotide sequence: TGTGCCAGCAGCCTATACAGGGGATTGGAGACCCAGTACTTC.